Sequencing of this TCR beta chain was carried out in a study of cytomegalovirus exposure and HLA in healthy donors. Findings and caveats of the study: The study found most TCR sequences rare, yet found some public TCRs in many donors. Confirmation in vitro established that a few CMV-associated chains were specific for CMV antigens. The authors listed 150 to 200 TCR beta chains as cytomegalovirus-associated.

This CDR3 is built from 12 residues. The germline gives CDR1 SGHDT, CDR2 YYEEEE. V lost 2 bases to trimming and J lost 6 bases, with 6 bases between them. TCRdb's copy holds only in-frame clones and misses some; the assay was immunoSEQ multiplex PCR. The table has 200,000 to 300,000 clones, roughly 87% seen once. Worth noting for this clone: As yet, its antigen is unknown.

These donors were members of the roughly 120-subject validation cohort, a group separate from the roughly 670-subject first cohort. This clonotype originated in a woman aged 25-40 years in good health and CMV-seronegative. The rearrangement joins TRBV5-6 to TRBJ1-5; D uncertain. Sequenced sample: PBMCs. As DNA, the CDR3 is TGTGCCAGCAGCTTTTCGGTTCAGCCCCAGCATTTT. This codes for CASSFSVQPQHF.